This T cell receptor beta chain was observed in a study of shared T cell receptors in the human thymus. The germline CDR1 and CDR2 sequences are MNHEY and SMNVEV (reference sequence). CDR3 length equals 15 residues. Losses at the gene ends were 5 bases for V and 8 bases for J; bases not matched to a gene: 14. Clones were sequenced by immunoSEQ multiplex PCR, and TCRdb holds only the in-frame ones, with some missing. The sample gives more than 550,000 clones, 70% to 90% of which show up once; roughly 0.01% is in the top ten. These sequences were also reported in another study, on human thymus T cells. Turning to that study: Resected material from corrective heart surgery provided the thymus tissue analysed. Repertoires sampled from thymus and blood appeared biased in V and J gene usage. Unrelated people showed highly overlapping thymic repertoires, related research reported.

The sequence was obtained from a girl less than two years old with a congenital heart defect. The rearrangement links TRBV27 to TRBJ1-2, with 7 bases identical to TRBD1. The sequencing sample was made of thymocytes. The CDR3 DNA sequence: TGTGCCAGCAGTCGAGAGAAGGGACAGTCCTCGGGCTACACCTTC. Translation: CASSREKGQSSGYTF.